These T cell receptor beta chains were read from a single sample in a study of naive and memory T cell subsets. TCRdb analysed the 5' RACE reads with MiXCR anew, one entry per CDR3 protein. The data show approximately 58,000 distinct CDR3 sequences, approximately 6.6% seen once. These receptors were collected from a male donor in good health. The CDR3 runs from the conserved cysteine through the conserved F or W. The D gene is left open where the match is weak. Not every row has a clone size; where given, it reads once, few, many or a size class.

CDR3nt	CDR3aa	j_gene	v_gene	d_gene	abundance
TGTGCCAGCAGCTTTGACAGTCTAAGCACAGATACGCAGTATTTT	CASSFDSLSTDTQYF	TRBJ2-3	TRBV7-9	.	.
TGTGCCAGTAGTATAGATCGGGGACTGAATGAGCAGTTCTTC	CASSIDRGLNEQFF	TRBJ2-1	TRBV19	.	many
TGCAGCGCCTGGACTAGCGAAACAGATACGCAGTATTTT	CSAWTSETDTQYF	TRBJ2-3	TRBV29-1	TRBD2	many
TGTGCCACCAGCTCTAGCGGTCCCTACAATGAGCAGTTCTTC	CATSSSGPYNEQFF	TRBJ2-1	TRBV15	TRBD2	many
TGTGCCAGCAGACATTTAACTAGCGTGTCGTTCACAGATACGCAGTATTTT	CASRHLTSVSFTDTQYF	TRBJ2-3	TRBV3-1	TRBD2	.
TGTGCCAGCAGCCCACCAAAAACCAGCGGGAGCTGGGGGGCAGATACGCAGTATTTT	CASSPPKTSGSWGADTQYF	TRBJ2-3	TRBV13	TRBD2	.
TGTGCCAGTAGTAGCCCGCGGCCGAGGGCCAATCAGCCCCAGCATTTT	CASSSPRPRANQPQHF	TRBJ1-5	TRBV19	.	many
TGTGCCAGCAGGCAATCCGGGACAGGGGCAACCTCGGGAAACATTCAGTACTTC	CASRQSGTGATSGNIQYF	TRBJ2-4	TRBV7-9	TRBD1	few
TGTGCCAGCAGCCCCCCGGGGTTCGGCTATGGCTACACCTTC	CASSPPGFGYGYTF	TRBJ1-2	TRBV6-1	.	.
TGTGCCAGCAGCGTTGGGGGTCCCTACAATGAGCAGTTCTTC	CASSVGGPYNEQFF	TRBJ2-1	TRBV9	.	many
TGTGCCATCAGTGAAGGACAGCTACCCAATCAGCCCCAGCATTTT	CAISEGQLPNQPQHF	TRBJ1-5	TRBV10-3	.	.
TGCAGCGTTGAAGAGCCCAGGGGGGGTGTCAAAAACATTCAGTACTTC	CSVEEPRGGVKNIQYF	TRBJ2-4	TRBV29-1	.	medium-sized
TGTGCCAGCAGTGGGAAAACAGTCTACGAGCAGTACTTC	CASSGKTVYEQYF	TRBJ2-7	TRBV6-5	.	few
TGTGCCAGCAGACGTGGGGATCCGAACACTGAAGCTTTCTTT	CASRRGDPNTEAFF	TRBJ1-1	TRBV6-5	.	few
TGTGCCAGCAGCGTAGAGGGGGGCTACAATGAGCAGTTCTTC	CASSVEGGYNEQFF	TRBJ2-1	TRBV2	.	many
TGTGCCAGCAGTTTAGATCGGACCCTCACCGGGGAGCTGTTTTTT	CASSLDRTLTGELFF	TRBJ2-2	TRBV12-3/TRBV12-4	.	.
TGTGCCAGCAGTTGGGACAGGGTGGGCGAGCAGTACTTC	CASSWDRVGEQYF	TRBJ2-7	TRBV12-3/TRBV12-4	TRBD1	.
TGTGCCAGCAAATTGGACAGGGGCCCCAATCAGCCCCAGCATTTT	CASKLDRGPNQPQHF	TRBJ1-5	TRBV2	TRBD1	.
TGTGCCACCAGCGTTGGTTTTATGGATGGGTCGGCTTTCTTT	CATSVGFMDGSAFF	TRBJ1-1	TRBV6-5	.	many
TGTGCCAGCAGTGAACACAGGGAATTCAATGAGCAGTTCTTC	CASSEHREFNEQFF	TRBJ2-1	TRBV6-5	.	few
TGTGCCAGTAGTATCGACAGGGACGTAGGGAAACTGTTTTTT	CASSIDRDVGKLFF	TRBJ1-4	TRBV19	TRBD1	few
TGTGCCAGCAGTTACGACGCGGATACGCAGTATTTT	CASSYDADTQYF	TRBJ2-3	TRBV6-5	.	many
TGTGCCAGCTCCGGTGGAAACGATCAGCCCCAGCATTTT	CASSGGNDQPQHF	TRBJ1-5	TRBV18	.	.
TGTGCCAGCAGCTCGGGACTAGTCCACGAGCAGTACTTC	CASSSGLVHEQYF	TRBJ2-7	TRBV7-8	TRBD2	many
TGTGCCACCCGGGGACAGGGCCCCTCCGGGGAGCTGTTTTTT	CATRGQGPSGELFF	TRBJ2-2	TRBV6-6	TRBD1	many
TGTGCCAGCAGTGTACAGGGTTCGGGGTACGAGCAGTACTTC	CASSVQGSGYEQYF	TRBJ2-7	TRBV2	.	.
TGTGCCAGCCGAGGAGCCCCAGTCGGGGGCGCCTATGGCTACACCTTC	CASRGAPVGGAYGYTF	TRBJ1-2	TRBV6-5	.	many
TGTGCCAGCAGCATTGGGGCCAACGTCCTGACTTTC	CASSIGANVLTF	TRBJ2-6	TRBV11-2	.	many
TGTGCCAGCAGTGTAGGACAGGGATTCTACGAGCAGTACTTC	CASSVGQGFYEQYF	TRBJ2-7	TRBV28	TRBD1	few
TGTGCCAGCAGCCAAGATGTCTCCCGGGGTTGGTACGAGCAGTACTTC	CASSQDVSRGWYEQYF	TRBJ2-7	TRBV4-2	.	many
TGCAGCGTCCAACAGGGTAGCGAGCAGTACTTC	CSVQQGSEQYF	TRBJ2-7	TRBV29-1	.	few
TGTGCCAGTAGTATAGATCGAGGGAATGAGCAGTTCTTC	CASSIDRGNEQFF	TRBJ2-1	TRBV19	.	few
TGCAGTGCTCAACGCGAAGACGACCAAGAGACCCAGTACTTC	CSAQREDDQETQYF	TRBJ2-5	TRBV20-1	.	.
TGTGCCAGCAGTGAAGTTGGCGGGGAGCTGTTTTTT	CASSEVGGELFF	TRBJ2-2	TRBV6-1	.	few
TGCAGTGCTAGGCAGGGGTTGGGGCAGCCCCAGCATTTT	CSARQGLGQPQHF	TRBJ1-5	TRBV20-1	.	.
TGCGCCAGCAGCTTGATACAGGAGGGCATTCAGTACTTC	CASSLIQEGIQYF	TRBJ2-4	TRBV5-1	.	many
TGTGCCAGCAGTTTCGCAGGGCCAGCAACTAATGAAAAACTGTTTTTT	CASSFAGPATNEKLFF	TRBJ1-4	TRBV28	.	.
TGTGCCAGTACCCCCGTGGGGACTAGGGGGGACATTCAGTACTTC	CASTPVGTRGDIQYF	TRBJ2-4	TRBV19	TRBD2	few
TGTGCCAGCAGCTTCGGCCAGGGGGGGGAGACAGATACGCAGTATTTT	CASSFGQGGETDTQYF	TRBJ2-3	TRBV5-8	.	.
TGCGCCAGCAGCCCGGGGGCGACTAATGAAAAACTGTTTTTT	CASSPGATNEKLFF	TRBJ1-4	TRBV5-1	.	many
TGTGCCAGCAGTTTATCGATCACAGAATCCTACGAGCAGTACTTC	CASSLSITESYEQYF	TRBJ2-7	TRBV27	.	.
TGTGCCAGCAGCTTAGAGCGGATAGCGGGACACAATGAGCAGTTCTTC	CASSLERIAGHNEQFF	TRBJ2-1	TRBV7-6	TRBD2	few
TGTGCCAGCAGTTACTCGCTTGGGACTAGCGGGGGGGCCGGGGAGCTGTTTTTT	CASSYSLGTSGGAGELFF	TRBJ2-2	TRBV6-6	TRBD2	few
TGTGCCACCTCAGCGCTGTCTGGGGAATACTCCTACAATGAGCAGTTCTTC	CATSALSGEYSYNEQFF	TRBJ2-1	TRBV19	.	few
TGCAGTGCTAGGGAACTAGCGGGAGCTGGAGGTGAGCAGTACTTC	CSARELAGAGGEQYF	TRBJ2-7	TRBV20-1	TRBD2	many
TGTGCCAGCTCAGGGACTAGCGGGACCTCCACAGATACGCAGTATTTT	CASSGTSGTSTDTQYF	TRBJ2-3	TRBV2	TRBD2	many
TGCAGTGCTAGAGACTTTTCCTACAATGAGCAGTTCTTC	CSARDFSYNEQFF	TRBJ2-1	TRBV20-1	.	.
TGCAGTGCTAGTGGCCCGGCGACCGGGACTAGGCATCTCTACAATGAGCAGTTCTTC	CSASGPATGTRHLYNEQFF	TRBJ2-1	TRBV20-1	TRBD2	.
TGCAGCGTTGAAGGTGGGCCGTATGGCTACACCTTC	CSVEGGPYGYTF	TRBJ1-2	TRBV29-1	.	few
TGTGCCGGCTCCGGGACAGGGAACTATGGCTACACCTTC	CAGSGTGNYGYTF	TRBJ1-2	TRBV6-1	TRBD1	many
TGTGCCAGCAGCCAAGGACAGGAGGGCGTTAAAGAGACCCAGTACTTC	CASSQGQEGVKETQYF	TRBJ2-5	TRBV5-8	.	few
TGTGCCAGCAGCTTATCTACGGGACGGATTAACTATGGCTACACCTTC	CASSLSTGRINYGYTF	TRBJ1-2	TRBV11-2	.	many
TGTGCCAGCAGTGACTGGGGATCCGGGGAGCTGTTTTTT	CASSDWGSGELFF	TRBJ2-2	TRBV6-4	.	many
TGTGCCATCAGTGAGGCGAGGGGTATGAAGACTAGCGGGAGGGCCAAATACAATGAGCAGTTCTTC	CAISEARGMKTSGRAKYNEQFF	TRBJ2-1	TRBV10-3	TRBD2	few
TGCAGCGTTGAGATGGCGGGGCCAATAACGGGTTTCTCTGGAAACACCATATATTTT	CSVEMAGPITGFSGNTIYF	TRBJ1-3	TRBV29-1	.	.
TGTGCCAGCGGCTCCTCGGGACAGGTAGGCAATGAGCAGTTCTTC	CASGSSGQVGNEQFF	TRBJ2-1	TRBV11-3	TRBD1	.